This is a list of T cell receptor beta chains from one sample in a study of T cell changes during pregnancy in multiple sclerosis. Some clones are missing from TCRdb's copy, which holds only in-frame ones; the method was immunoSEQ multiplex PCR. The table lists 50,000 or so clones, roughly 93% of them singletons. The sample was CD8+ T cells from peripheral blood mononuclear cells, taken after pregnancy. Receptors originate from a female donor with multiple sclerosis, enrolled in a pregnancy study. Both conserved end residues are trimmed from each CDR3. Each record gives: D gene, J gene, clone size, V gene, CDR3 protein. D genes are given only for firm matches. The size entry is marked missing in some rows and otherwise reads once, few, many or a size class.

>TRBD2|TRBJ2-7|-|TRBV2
ASSASGSDEQY
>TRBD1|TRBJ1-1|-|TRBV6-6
ASSYSGTGAEAF
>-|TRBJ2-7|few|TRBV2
ASTPSDSYEQY
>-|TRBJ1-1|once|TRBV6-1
ASRPPGVTEAF
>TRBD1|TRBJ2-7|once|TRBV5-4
ASSSRQGPYEQY
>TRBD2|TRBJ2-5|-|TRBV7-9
ASRGLGNGTQY
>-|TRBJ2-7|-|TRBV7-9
ASSLGPRGSLGYEQY
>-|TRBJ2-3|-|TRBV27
ASSRPPGTEQY
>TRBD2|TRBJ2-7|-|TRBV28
ASSPLAGEAREQY
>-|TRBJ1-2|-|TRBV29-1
SVEGRNYGYT
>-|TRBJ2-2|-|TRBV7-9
ASSLAARPGELF
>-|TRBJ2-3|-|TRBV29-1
SVETSGAFTDTQY
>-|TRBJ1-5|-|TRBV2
ATRRGADQPQH
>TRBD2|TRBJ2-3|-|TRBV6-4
ASSEVAGGGDTQY
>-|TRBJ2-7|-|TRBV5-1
ASSLREGPAYEQY
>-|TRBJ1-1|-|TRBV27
ASSLSKRNTEAF
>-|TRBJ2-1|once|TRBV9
ASSPTSGPYNEQF
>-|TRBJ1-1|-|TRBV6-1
ASSDLPTVNTEAF
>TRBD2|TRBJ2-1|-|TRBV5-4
ASSLSLAGWKF
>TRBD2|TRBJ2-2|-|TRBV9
ASSSRTSGKAGELF
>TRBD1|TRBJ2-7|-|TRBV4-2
ASSQEKVTGYEQY
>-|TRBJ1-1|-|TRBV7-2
ASSWQGGPNTEAF
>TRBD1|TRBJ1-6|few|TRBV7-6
ATGQGGNSPLH
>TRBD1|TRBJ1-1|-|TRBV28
ASSIDRVGTEAF
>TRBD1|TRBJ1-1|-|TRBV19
ASLLGTGLNTEAF
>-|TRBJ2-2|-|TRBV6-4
ASSRQGGTGELF
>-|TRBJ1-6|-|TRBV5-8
ASSQTGNYDNSPLH
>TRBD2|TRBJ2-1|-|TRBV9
ASSDLAGGNEQF
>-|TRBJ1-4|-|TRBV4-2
ASSHRSPTNEKLF
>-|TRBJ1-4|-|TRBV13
ASSLGAEKLF
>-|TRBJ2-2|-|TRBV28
ASSLSAGQRRAGELF
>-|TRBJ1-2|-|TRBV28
ASSSPLYGYT
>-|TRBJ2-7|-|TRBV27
ASSSYADRSSYEQY
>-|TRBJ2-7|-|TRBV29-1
SGIASNAYEQY
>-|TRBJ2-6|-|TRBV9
ASTEASGANVLT